What follows describes a single T cell receptor beta chain. Through week 26, nivolumab 3 mg/kg IV was given weeks 1, 4, 7, 10, then biweekly. The source of the sample is a study of ipilimumab plus nivolumab after autologous stem cell transplantation. Profiled with immunoSEQ multiplex PCR; TCRdb holds only in-frame clones, not every one. The table lists about 13,000 clones, more than 70% of them singletons, with 15% to 20% in the top ten. The CDR3 totals 12 residues. V was pared by 0 bases and J by 11 bases, with 10 bases between. The germline CDR1 and CDR2 sequences are ENHRY and SYGVKD. The clonotype comes from a male donor with diffuse large B-cell lymphoma. The rearrangement uses TRBV10-3 and TRBJ2-5; D is possibly TRBD2 (6 bases). Sequencing used PBMCs, obtained in a trial of ipilimumab plus nivolumab as post-transplant consolidation. The CDR3 coding sequence is TGTGCCATCAGTGAGTCGACCCGGGAGCAGTACTTC. Its protein is CAISESTREQYF.